Listed here are 7 T cell receptor beta chains from one sample, sequenced in a study of T-cell reconstitution after alpha-beta-depleted transplantation in children listed by TCRdb under 2016. Per the publication, the treatment or condition label means: allogeneic hematopoietic cell transplantation with graft depleted of TCRalphabeta T cells and CD19 B cells. Receptor libraries were prepared by PCR. The reads were generated on an Illumina HiSeq 2500. To normalize quantification of the TCRbeta repertoire, the TCR libraries were built with molecular barcoding that relied on unique molecular identifiers. The public reads were run again by TCRdb, first through fastp at Q25 and then through MiXCR, and only productive beta chains were kept. Rows merge per CDR3 protein into single entries with the most common DNA and genes. This sample comprises 280,000 or so distinct CDR3 sequences, around 10% of them detected only once. The leading ten clones occupy about a quarter of the sample.

The sample here was peripheral blood, taken 180 days after TCRalphabeta/CD19-depleted stem cell transplant. The receptors derive from a male patient aged 2 to 10 who had a stem cell transplant for chronic granulomatous disease, so the T cells may come from the graft donor.

There are many counts of this clonotype. The genes are TRBV27 and TRBJ2-2; possible D gene TRBD2, 6 bases. This CDR3 region has 16 residues. Trimming removed 10 bases at V and 0 bases at J, with 18 bases between. Germline loops: CDR1 MNHEY, CDR2 SMNVEV (reference sequence). This CDR3 is CATNLRGGTNTGELFF. Here the CDR3 DNA reads TGTGCCACCAACCTAAGGGGAGGAACGAACACCGGGGAGCTGTTTTTT.

This clonotype was detected ten times or more. This chain joins TRBV10-2 and TRBJ2-1; no clear D gene. Germline V gene lookup returns CDR1 WSHSY and CDR2 SAAADI. The germline V and J ends were trimmed by 6 bases and 5 bases, with 5 bases remaining between them. The CDR3 spans 11 residues. CDR3 amino acids: CASRLNNEQFF. The CDR3 DNA reads TGCGCCAGCAGACTCAACAATGAGCAGTTCTTC.

The chain couples TRBV2 to TRBJ2-3; 7 positions match TRBD1. This CDR3 contains 15 residues. V lost 6 bases, J lost 0 bases, and 6 bases stayed unmatched. From germline, CDR1 is SNHLY and CDR2 FYNNEI. CDR3 coding DNA: TGTGCCAGCAGCGCCGGGACAGCTAGCACAGATACGCAGTATTTT. As protein: CASSAGTASTDTQYF.

This clonotype occurred many times. The chain carries TRBV20-1 and TRBJ1-4; a possible D gene is TRBD1 (5 bases). Trimming took off 6 bases at V and 6 bases at J, with 14 bases between the two ends. CDR3 size: 13 residues. The germline CDR1 and CDR2 sequences are DFQATT and SNEGSKA (reference sequence). The CDR3 region is CSAPTQGDEKLFF. In DNA, the CDR3 is TGCAGTGCCCCGACTCAAGGGGATGAAAAACTGTTTTTT.

This clonotype was recorded at least ten times. The chain uses TRBV27 and TRBJ2-2, with 9 positions matching TRBD1. CDR1 and CDR2 from the germline V gene are MNHEY and SMNVEV (reference sequence). The CDR3 consists of 15 residues. J gave up 6 bases and V 5 bases, and 7 bases lay outside the gene matches. The CDR3 loop is CASSEGDRESGELFF. As DNA, the CDR3 is TGTGCCAGCAGTGAGGGGGACAGGGAGTCCGGGGAGCTGTTTTTT.

This clonotype was picked up many times. V is TRBV5-1 and J is TRBJ2-1; TRBD2 matches at 8 bases. CDR1 is SGHRS and CDR2 is YFSETQ in the germline V gene. This CDR3 has 16 amino acids. V lost 0 bases to trimming and J lost 9 bases; unmatched junction nucleotides: 11. CDR3 in amino acids: CASSLGGLGTRVEQFF. The CDR3 DNA reads as TGCGCCAGCAGCTTGGGGGGACTAGGGACCCGGGTTGAGCAGTTCTTC.

In regard to this clonotype: One junction end does not reproduce the germline sequence, and a read error may be involved. The chain links TRBV19 to TRBJ1-5; 8 bases match TRBD1. The V gene's germline CDR1 is LNHDA and CDR2 SQIVND (reference sequence). The length of the CDR3 is 16 residues. CDR3 region: CTSSPTGAVVRQPQHF. CDR3 in DNA: TGTACCAGTAGCCCGACAGGGGCGGTCGTTCGTCAGCCCCAGCATTTT.